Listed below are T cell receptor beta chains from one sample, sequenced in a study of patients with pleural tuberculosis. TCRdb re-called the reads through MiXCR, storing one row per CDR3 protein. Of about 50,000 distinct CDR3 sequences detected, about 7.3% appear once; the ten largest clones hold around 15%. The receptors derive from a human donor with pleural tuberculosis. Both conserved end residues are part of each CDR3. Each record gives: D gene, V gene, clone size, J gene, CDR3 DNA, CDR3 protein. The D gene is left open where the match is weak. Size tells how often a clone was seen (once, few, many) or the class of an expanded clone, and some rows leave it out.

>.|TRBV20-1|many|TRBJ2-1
TGCAGTGCTACCGGGACTGGACGAAATGAGCAGTTCTTC
CSATGTGRNEQFF
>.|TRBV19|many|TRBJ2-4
TGTGCCAGTAGTATTTTGGCAGGGGCGGCCAAAAACATTCAGTACTTC
CASSILAGAAKNIQYF
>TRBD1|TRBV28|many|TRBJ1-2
TGTGCCAGCAGTTTGGGACAGACTAACTATGGCTACACCTTC
CASSLGQTNYGYTF
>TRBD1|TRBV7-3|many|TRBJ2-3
TGTGCCAGCAGCTTAAGAGGGGGCGCGGAAGATACGCAGTATTTT
CASSLRGGAEDTQYF
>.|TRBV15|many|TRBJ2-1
TGTGCCACCAGCAGAGATCATAGGGTGACCTACAATGAGCAGTTCTTC
CATSRDHRVTYNEQFF
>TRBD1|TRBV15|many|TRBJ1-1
TGTGCCACCAGCAGAGGGACAGGGGCCACTGAAGCTTTCTTT
CATSRGTGATEAFF
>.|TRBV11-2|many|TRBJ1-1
TGTGCCAGCAGCGCAGGTCTGAACACTGAAGCTTTCTTT
CASSAGLNTEAFF
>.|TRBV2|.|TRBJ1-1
TGTACCGGTCGGACAGACGTGAACACTGAAGCTTTCTTT
CTGRTDVNTEAFF
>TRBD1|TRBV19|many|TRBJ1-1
TGTGCCAGTAGTATAGATCTATGGGACAGACTAAACACTGAAGCTTTCTTT
CASSIDLWDRLNTEAFF
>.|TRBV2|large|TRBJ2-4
TGTGCCAGCAGTGTTCAATCGACAGGACTGCAAAACATTCAGTACTTC
CASSVQSTGLQNIQYF
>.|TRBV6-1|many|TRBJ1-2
TGTGCCAGCAGTGAGTGGCAGGGAGGTGGCTACACCTTC
CASSEWQGGGYTF
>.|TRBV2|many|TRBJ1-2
TGTGCCAGCAGTGAAATGGGGGGCTACACCTTC
CASSEMGGYTF
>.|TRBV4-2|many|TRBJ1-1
TGTGCCAGCAGCCCAGAAGGTGGCGCGGAACGTACTGAAGCTTTCTTT
CASSPEGGAERTEAFF
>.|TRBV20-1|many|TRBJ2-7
TGCAGTGCTAGGACATTCTACGAGCAGTACTTC
CSARTFYEQYF
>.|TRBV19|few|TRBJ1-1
TGTGCCAGTAGTATAGGGCGCAACGTTGTGTTCTTT
CASSIGRNVVFF
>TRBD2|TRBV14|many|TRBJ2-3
TGTGCCAGCAGCCAGCGTATAGCGGGACCTAGCACAGATACGCAGTATTTT
CASSQRIAGPSTDTQYF
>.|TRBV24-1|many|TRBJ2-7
TGTGCCACCAGTGACCCAACAGGTACCTACGAGCAGTACTTC
CATSDPTGTYEQYF
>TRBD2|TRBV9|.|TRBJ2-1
TGTGCCAGCAGCGTAGCTACATCTAGCGGAACCTACAATGAGCAGTTCTTC
CASSVATSSGTYNEQFF
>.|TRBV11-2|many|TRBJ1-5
TGTGCCAGCAGAGAGGGGCAATATAGCAATCAGCCCCAGCATTTT
CASREGQYSNQPQHF
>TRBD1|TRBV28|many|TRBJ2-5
TGTGCCAGCAGTCTTACAGGGGGCGAGGGAGAGACCCAGTACTTC
CASSLTGGEGETQYF
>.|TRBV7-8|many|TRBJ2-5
TGTGCCAGCAGCTCTTCACTAGATCGGGCGACCCAGTACTTC
CASSSSLDRATQYF
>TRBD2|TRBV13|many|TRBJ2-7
TGTGCCAGCAGCCCCAGGAGTACTAGCGGAAACTACGAGCAGTACTTC
CASSPRSTSGNYEQYF
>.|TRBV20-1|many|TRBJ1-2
TGCAGTGCTAGAGAGACACGGACAAGGAGGGGCTACACCTTC
CSARETRTRRGYTF
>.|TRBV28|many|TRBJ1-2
TGTGCCAGCAGTCCGACAGGCTCCCTCTATGGCTACACCTTC
CASSPTGSLYGYTF
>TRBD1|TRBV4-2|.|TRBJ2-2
TGTGCCAGCAGCCCCCGGGACAGGGTTACCGGGGAGCTGTTTTTT
CASSPRDRVTGELFF
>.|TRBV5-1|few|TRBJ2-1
TGCGCCAGCAGCTTAGAGCGCCATGAGCAGTTCTTC
CASSLERHEQFF
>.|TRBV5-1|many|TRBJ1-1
TGCGCCAGCAGCTTGGATGGGTGGAACACTGAAGCTTTCTTT
CASSLDGWNTEAFF
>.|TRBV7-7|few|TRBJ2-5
TGTGCTAGCAGCTTAAGACGGGACCAAGAGACCCAGTACTTC
CASSLRRDQETQYF
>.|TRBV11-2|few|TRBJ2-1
TGTGCCAGCAGCCCGAGACTTTTATACAATGAGCAGTTCTTC
CASSPRLLYNEQFF